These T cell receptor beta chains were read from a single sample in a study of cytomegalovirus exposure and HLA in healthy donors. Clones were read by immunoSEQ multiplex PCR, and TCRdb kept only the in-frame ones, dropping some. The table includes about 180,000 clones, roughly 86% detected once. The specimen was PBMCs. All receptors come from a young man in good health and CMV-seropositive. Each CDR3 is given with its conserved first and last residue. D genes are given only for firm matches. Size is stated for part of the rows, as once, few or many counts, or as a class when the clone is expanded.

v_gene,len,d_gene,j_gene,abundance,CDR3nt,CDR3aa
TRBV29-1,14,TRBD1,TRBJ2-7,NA,TGCAGCGTCAAAGGGGACAGGGAATACTACGAGCAGTACTTC,CSVKGDREYYEQYF
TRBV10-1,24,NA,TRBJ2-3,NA,TGCGCCAGCAGGGACCCCCGACATGTCACGCACCCCGGGACATGTAGGCTAATCACAGATACGCAGTATTTT,CASRDPRHVTHPGTCRLITDTQYF
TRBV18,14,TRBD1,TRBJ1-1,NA,TGTGCCAGCTCCCTCGACAGGGGGTACACTGAAGCTTTCTTT,CASSLDRGYTEAFF
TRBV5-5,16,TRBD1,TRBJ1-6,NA,TGTGCCAGCAGCCTAGGGATGCGACAGGGCGATTCACCCCTCCACTTT,CASSLGMRQGDSPLHF
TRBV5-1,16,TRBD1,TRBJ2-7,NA,TGCGCCAGCAGCTTGGGTCTGGGACAGGGGGCCTACGAGCAGTACTTC,CASSLGLGQGAYEQYF
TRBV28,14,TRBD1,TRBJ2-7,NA,TGTGCCAGCACCACAACAGGGGGCTTATACGAGCAGTACTTC,CASTTTGGLYEQYF
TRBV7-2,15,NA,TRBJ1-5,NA,TGTGCCAGCAGCCTCCCGGGAGTGGGCAATCAGCCCCAGCATTTT,CASSLPGVGNQPQHF
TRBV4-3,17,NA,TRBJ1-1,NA,TGCGCCAGCAGCCCCGGCGGGAAGGGAACCCTGAACACTGAAGCTTTCTTT,CASSPGGKGTLNTEAFF
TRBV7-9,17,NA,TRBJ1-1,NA,TGTGCCAGCAGTCTCTTCGGGGGGACGGACCTGAACACTGAAGCTTTCTTT,CASSLFGGTDLNTEAFF
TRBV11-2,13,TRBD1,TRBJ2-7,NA,TGTGCCAGCAGCTCGACAGGGGTTTACGAGCAGTACTTC,CASSSTGVYEQYF
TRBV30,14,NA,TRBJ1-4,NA,TGTGCCTGGAGTGAGCCCTCAGGGTATGAAAAACTGTTTTTT,CAWSEPSGYEKLFF
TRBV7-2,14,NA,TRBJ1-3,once,TGTGCCAGCAGCTTAGTTGAGGGGGGGAACACCATATATTTT,CASSLVEGGNTIYF
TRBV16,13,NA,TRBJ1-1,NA,TGTGCCAGCAGCCAATTAGGTATTACAGAGGCTTTCTTT,CASSQLGITEAFF
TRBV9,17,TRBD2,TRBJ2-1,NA,TGTGCCAGCAGCCCTCCCCTTGGTAGCGGGGGAGACAATGAGCAGTTCTTC,CASSPPLGSGGDNEQFF
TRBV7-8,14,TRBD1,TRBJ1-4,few,TGTGCCAGCTCGCCGGGACAGGGGGAAGGGAAACTGTTTTTT,CASSPGQGEGKLFF
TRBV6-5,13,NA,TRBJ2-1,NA,TGTGCCAGCAGTTCCCGGGGGGCGGGGGAGCAGTTCTTC,CASSSRGAGEQFF
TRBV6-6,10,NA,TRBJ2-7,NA,TGTGCCAGCAGCAGTGGCGAGCAGTACTTC,CASSSGEQYF
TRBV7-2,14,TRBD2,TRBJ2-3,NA,TGTGCCAGCAGTCGGGGACTAGCCGCAGATACGCAGTATTTT,CASSRGLAADTQYF
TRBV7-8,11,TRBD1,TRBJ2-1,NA,TGTGCCAGCATCGAACTCGGGACAGCGTTCTTC,CASIELGTAFF
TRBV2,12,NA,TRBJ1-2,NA,TGTGCCAGCATCACAGGGTCGTATGGCTACACCTTC,CASITGSYGYTF
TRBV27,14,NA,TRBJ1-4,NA,TGTGCCAGCAGTTTAAAACAACCGCGGGAAAAACTGTTTTTT,CASSLKQPREKLFF
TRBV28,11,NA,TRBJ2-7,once,TGTGCCAGCAGTCCGGGTTACGAGCAGTACTTC,CASSPGYEQYF
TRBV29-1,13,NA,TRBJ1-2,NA,TGCAGCCCCCCCCGGGAAGGACGCTATGGCTACACCTTC,CSPPREGRYGYTF
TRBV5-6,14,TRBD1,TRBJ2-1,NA,TGTGCCAGCAGCTGGGGACAGGGCTACAATGAGCAGTTCTTC,CASSWGQGYNEQFF
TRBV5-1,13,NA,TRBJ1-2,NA,TGCGCCAGCAGCAAGGACAGACAAAATGGCTACACCTTC,CASSKDRQNGYTF
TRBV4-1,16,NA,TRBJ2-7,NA,TGCGCCAGCAGCCCGACATCGGGACTTAGGGAGTACGAGCAGTACTTC,CASSPTSGLREYEQYF
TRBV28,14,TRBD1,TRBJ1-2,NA,TGTGCCAGCAGTACAACAGGGGACTCCTATGGCTACACCTTC,CASSTTGDSYGYTF
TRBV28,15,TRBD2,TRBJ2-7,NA,TGTGCCAGCAGTTTTTCTAGTAGCGGGAGCAACGAGCAGTACTTC,CASSFSSSGSNEQYF
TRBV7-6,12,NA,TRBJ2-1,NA,TGTGCCAGCAGCTCACAGGGTGATGAGCAGTTCTTC,CASSSQGDEQFF
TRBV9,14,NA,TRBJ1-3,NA,TGTGCCAGCAGCCCACAGACAGATGGAAACACCATATATTTT,CASSPQTDGNTIYF
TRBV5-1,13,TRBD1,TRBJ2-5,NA,TGCGCCAGCAGCCTTGGGACAGGGGGGACCCAGTACTTC,CASSLGTGGTQYF
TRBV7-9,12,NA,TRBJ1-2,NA,TGTGCCGATACCCCGGGAGTAGAAGGCTACACCTTC,CADTPGVEGYTF
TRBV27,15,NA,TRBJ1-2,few,TGTGCCAGCAGTTTATCGACAATCGGGATCGGTGGCTACACCTTC,CASSLSTIGIGGYTF
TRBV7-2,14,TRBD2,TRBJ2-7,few,TGTGCCAGCAGCTTAGGCGGGGGGATGTACGAGCAGTACTTC,CASSLGGGMYEQYF
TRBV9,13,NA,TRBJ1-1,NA,TGTGCCAGCAGCCCCCGCCAGACAGCTGAAGCTTTCTTT,CASSPRQTAEAFF
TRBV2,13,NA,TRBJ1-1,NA,TGTGCCAGCAGGCCCGAGGCCAACACTGAAGCTTTCTTT,CASRPEANTEAFF
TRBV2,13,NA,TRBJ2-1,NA,TGTGCCGGACTGTTGGGCTCCTACAATGAGCAGTTCTTC,CAGLLGSYNEQFF
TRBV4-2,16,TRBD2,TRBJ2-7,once,TGTGCCAGCAGCCAAGGACTCGCGGGAGAATTGTACGAGCAGTACTTC,CASSQGLAGELYEQYF
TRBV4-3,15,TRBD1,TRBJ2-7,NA,TGCGCCAGCAGCCAAGAACCACAGGGGGGATACGAGCAGTACTTC,CASSQEPQGGYEQYF
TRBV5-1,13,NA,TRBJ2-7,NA,TGCGCCAGCAGCTTGGGACAGTCCTACGAGCAGTACTTC,CASSLGQSYEQYF
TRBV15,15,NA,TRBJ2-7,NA,TGTGCCACCAGCAGAGTCGTTTCGTCCTCCTACGAGCAGTACTTC,CATSRVVSSSYEQYF